Listed here are 21 T cell receptor beta chains from one sample, sequenced in a study of cytotoxic CD8 clonotypes in ibrutinib-treated CLL. Some clones are missing from TCRdb's copy, which holds only in-frame ones; the method was immunoSEQ multiplex PCR. The sample contains a few thousand clones, approximately 85% of which appear only once. This sample comprised PBMCs, obtained before ibrutinib treatment. All receptors come from a human donor with chronic lymphocytic leukemia.

By sample share, this clone is large (0.1 to 1%). The V gene is TRBV10-3, the J gene TRBJ1-2; TRBD1 aligns across 8 bases. Germline assignment: CDR1 ENHRY and CDR2 SYGVKD. The CDR3 is 13 amino acids. V was pared by 2 bases and J by 10 bases, with 6 bases of the junction left unmatched. CDR3: CAISEPGQGDYTF. In nucleotides, the CDR3 is TGTGCCATCAGTGAGCCAGGACAGGGTGACTACACCTTC.

The V call is TRBV19, the J call TRBJ1-2; D is ambiguous. Germline V gene sequence: CDR1 LNHDA, CDR2 SQIVND (reference sequence). Between the trimmed V and J ends, which lost 5 bases and 4 bases, there was a span of 17 bases. The CDR3 is made up of 15 amino acids. CDR3 protein: CASSPPSSYRYGYTF. CDR3 DNA: TGTGCCAGTAGTCCACCATCAAGTTATCGCTATGGCTACACCTTC. Drawing the rest from reference TRBV19 and TRBJ1-2, the complete variable domain is DGGITQSPKYLFRKEGQNVTLSCEQNLNHDAMYWYRQDPGQGLRLIYYSQIVNDFQKGDIAEGYSVSREKKESFPLTVTSAQKNPTAFYLCASSPPSSYRYGYTFGSGTRLTVV.

The chain couples TRBV11-2 to TRBJ2-7; D possibly corresponds to TRBD1 (5 bases). The CDR3 has 14 amino acids. V lost 5 bases to trimming and J lost 4 bases, with 15 bases between them. In germline, CDR1 is SGHAT, CDR2 FQNNGV. The CDR3 protein is CASSLDRVRYEQYF. Written as DNA, the CDR3 is TGTGCCAGCAGCCTCGACAGAGTACGGTACGAGCAGTACTTC.

V gene TRBV5-8 combines with J gene TRBJ1-1; D is unresolved. Germline V gene sequence: CDR1 SGHTS, CDR2 YDEGEE. The CDR3 contains 16 residues. V was cut by 0 bases and J by 11 bases, with 23 bases left in between. CDR3: CASSLDLSGRFSTAFF. CDR3 nucleotide sequence: TGTGCCAGCAGCTTGGACTTATCGGGCCGGTTCAGCACTGCTTTCTTT.

The V and J genes are TRBV5-1 and TRBJ1-1, with 10 nucleotides matching TRBD1. V was clipped by 4 bases and J by 1 base; unmatched bases: 7. The CDR3 length is 16 residues. Looked up from germline, CDR1 is SGHRS and CDR2 is YFSETQ. CDR3 DNA: TGCGCCAGCAGCCCCGACAGGGGGCGGCGGAACACTGAAGCTTTCTTT. This translates into CASSPDRGRRNTEAFF.

The chain has TRBV12-2 and TRBJ1-2. TRBV12-2 is a listed pseudogene. This CDR3 is built from 16 residues. The CDR3 region has the DNA TGTGCAAGTCGCGCGGTTGCTCCACGAAAGACCTATGGCTACACCTTC. As protein: CASRAVAPRKTYGYTF.

The chain uses TRBV29-1 and TRBJ2-6; 7 nucleotides match TRBD2. The V and J ends lost 4 bases and 2 bases, in that order; junction bases with no gene match: 5. Germline V gene sequence: CDR1 SQVTM, CDR2 ANQGSEA. CDR3 length equals 15 residues. DNA of the CDR3: TGCAGCGTTGTCTCTGGGGGGGCTGGGGCCAACGTCCTGACTTTC. Its protein is CSVVSGGAGANVLTF.

V and J are TRBV29-1 and TRBJ2-7; 10 positions agree with TRBD1. Germline CDR1 SQVTM, CDR2 ANQGSEA. The CDR3 is made up of 14 amino acids. Trimming removed 6 bases from V and 2 bases from J; junction bases left unmatched: 7. CDR3 nucleotides: TGCAGCGTCAATGGACAGGGGGTGACCTACGAGCAGTACTTC. It specifies CSVNGQGVTYEQYF.

The chain combines TRBV2 with TRBJ1-6; TRBD1 might be the D (5 bases). V lost 3 bases, J lost 5 bases, and 8 bases lay in between. Germline V CDR1 and CDR2: SNHLY, FYNNEI. This CDR3 has 14 amino acids. The DNA for the CDR3 is TGTGCCAGCAGTGAGTTGGGGGATAATTCACCCCTCCACTTT. Its translation: CASSELGDNSPLHF.

This clone was seen only once. The rearrangement links TRBV5-6 to TRBJ1-1, with D possibly being TRBD1 (5 bases). Trimming stripped 4 bases from V and 4 bases from J, with 11 bases between. The germline gives CDR1 SGHDT, CDR2 YYEEEE. The CDR3 consists of 13 residues. The DNA of the CDR3 is TGTGCCAGCAGCGCTTTCGGGGGCACTGAAGCTTTCTTT. Its protein product is CASSAFGGTEAFF.

This clone was counted only a few times. The J gene is TRBJ1-2, the V gene TRBV5-1, with D hard to call. The CDR3 totals 14 residues. Germline values: CDR1 SGHRS, CDR2 YFSETQ. The ends were cut back, 4 bases at V and 4 bases at J, with 14 bases in the middle. The CDR3 reads CASSPGSDPYGYTF. In DNA form, the CDR3 reads TGCGCCAGCAGCCCCGGTTCAGATCCCTATGGCTACACCTTC. Full variable domain (remainder filled in from reference TRBV5-1 and TRBJ1-2): KAGVTQTPRYLIKTRGQQVTLSCSPISGHRSVSWYQQTPGQGLQFLFEYFSETQRNKGNFPGRFSGRQFSNSRSEMNVSTLELGDSALYLCASSPGSDPYGYTFGSGTRLTVV.

The chain uses TRBV5-1 and TRBJ2-7; D may be TRBD1 or TRBD2 (5 bases each). Germline CDR1 is SGHRS and CDR2 is YFSETQ. The CDR3 runs to 15 residues. With 0 bases removed from V and 3 bases from J, the gap between germline ends came to 13 bases. CDR3 DNA: TGCGCCAGCAGCTTGGTGTCAGGGACCAACTACGAGCAGTACTTC. Translation gives CASSLVSGTNYEQYF. The variable domain in full, with the rest retrieved from reference TRBV5-1 and TRBJ2-7, is KAGVTQTPRYLIKTRGQQVTLSCSPISGHRSVSWYQQTPGQGLQFLFEYFSETQRNKGNFPGRFSGRQFSNSRSEMNVSTLELGDSALYLCASSLVSGTNYEQYFGPGTRLTVT.

The chain joins TRBV6-1 to TRBJ2-2, with D possibly TRBD2 on 5 matching bases. CDR1 is MNHNS and CDR2 is SASEGT in the germline V gene. The CDR3 runs 13 residues. V lost 5 bases and J lost 6, with 10 bases in between. The DNA of the CDR3 is TGTGCCAGCAGTCGTAACGGGGCCGGGGAGCTGTTTTTT. It encodes CASSRNGAGELFF.

The genes are TRBV4-1 and TRBJ2-4; 9 bases are a match to TRBD2. CDR1 and CDR2 (germline): MGHRA, YSYEKL. The CDR3 runs 19 residues. V lost 0 bases to trimming and J lost 0 bases; unmatched junction nucleotides: 9. The CDR3 sequence is CASSQDWASGALAKNIQYF. The CDR3 region has the DNA TGCGCCAGCAGCCAAGATTGGGCTAGCGGGGCCCTAGCCAAAAACATTCAGTACTTC.

V is TRBV5-6 and J is TRBJ1-2; D call uncertain. Germline CDR1 and CDR2: SGHDT and YYEEEE. CDR3 length equals 13 residues. V lost 6 bases to trimming and J lost 4 bases, with 13 bases between them. CDR3 sequence (DNA): TGTGCCAGCAATTTGGAGCGCCGCTATGGCTACACCTTC. Translating it yields CASNLERRYGYTF.

The CDR3 sequence: CASSQDRGLAADNEQFF. The CDR3 DNA reads as TGCGCCAGCAGCCAAGATCGTGGGCTAGCCGCGGACAATGAGCAGTTCTTC. The V gene is TRBV4-1, the J gene TRBJ2-1; maybe TRBD2 (5 bases). V lost 0 bases and J 5 bases, leaving 17 bases between the germline ends. CDR1 MGHRA and CDR2 YSYEKL come from the germline V gene. This CDR3 is 17 amino acids long.

The CDR3 bases are TGCACCAGCAGCCCACAGGGGGCCCAAACAACCTACGAGCAGTACTTC. It specifies CTSSPQGAQTTYEQYF. This rearrangement joins TRBV1 to TRBJ2-7; no DNA check was done on the table's D call, TRBD1. TRBV1 is flagged as a pseudogene. This CDR3 is built from 16 residues.

The V call is TRBV13, the J call TRBJ1-2, with TRBD1 matching over 7 bases. The CDR3 is 13 amino acids. CDR1 and CDR2 (germline): PRHDT, FYEKMQ (reference sequence). J was trimmed by 4 bases and V by 4 bases; bases with no gene match: 3. Here the CDR3 reads CASSSGQIYGYTF. CDR3 in DNA: TGTGCCAGCAGCTCGGGACAGATCTATGGCTACACCTTC.

The rearrangement joins TRBV20-1 to TRBJ2-3; no reliable D call. This CDR3 contains 11 residues. From germline, CDR1 is DFQATT and CDR2 SNEGSKA (reference sequence). Trimming removed 3 bases at V and 1 base at J, with 2 bases between. The CDR3 bases are TGCAGTGCTAGCGGCACAGATACGCAGTATTTT. It yields the protein CSASGTDTQYF.

The genes are TRBV2 and TRBJ2-1; D call uncertain. Germline CDR1 is SNHLY and CDR2 is FYNNEI. The V gene lost 1 base and the J gene lost 6 bases, with 10 bases spanning the gap. This CDR3 spans 14 amino acids. CDR3 residues: CASSEGWLVNEQFF. CDR3 bases: TGTGCCAGCAGTGAAGGTTGGTTGGTCAATGAGCAGTTCTTC.

This chain links TRBV2 with TRBJ1-1; 8 nucleotides agree with TRBD1. CDR3 length: 13 amino acids. Germline lookup yields CDR1 SNHLY and CDR2 FYNNEI. V lost 6 bases, J lost 10 bases, and 10 bases stayed unmatched. This chain's CDR3 is CASRRDQDRVAFF. The CDR3 nucleotides read TGTGCCAGCAGGAGGGACCAGGACAGGGTAGCTTTCTTT.